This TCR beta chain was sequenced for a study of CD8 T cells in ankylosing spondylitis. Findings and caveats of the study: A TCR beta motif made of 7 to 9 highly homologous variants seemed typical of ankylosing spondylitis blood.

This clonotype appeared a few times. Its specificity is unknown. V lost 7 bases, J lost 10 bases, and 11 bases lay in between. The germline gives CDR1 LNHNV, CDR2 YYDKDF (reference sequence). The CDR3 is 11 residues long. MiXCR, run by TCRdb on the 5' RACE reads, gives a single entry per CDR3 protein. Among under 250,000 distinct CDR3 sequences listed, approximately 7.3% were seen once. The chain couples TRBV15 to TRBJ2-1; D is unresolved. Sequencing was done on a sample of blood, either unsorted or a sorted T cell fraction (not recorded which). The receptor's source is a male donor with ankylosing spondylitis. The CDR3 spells CATTAGWEQFF. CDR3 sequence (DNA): TGTGCCACCACCGCCGGCTGGGAGCAGTTCTTC.